A single sample is the source of the 31 T cell receptor beta chains below, sequenced in a study of T-cell reconstitution after alpha-beta-depleted transplantation in children. Unique molecular identifiers were used to barcode this TCRbeta library. Using its own MiXCR run on the PCR reads, TCRdb lists one record per CDR3 protein. Seen here are 65,000 to 85,000 distinct CDR3 sequences, roughly a tenth observed once, and the top ten hold less than 15%. Sample: PBMCs, taken before TCRalphabeta/CD19-depleted stem cell transplant. The receptors derive from a boy between 10 and 17 years old with acute myeloid leukemia, due to receive a stem cell transplant.

This clonotype was recorded many times. As DNA, the CDR3 is TGTGCCAGCAGTGAGCTAGCGGGAGAGGTGAATGAGCAGTTCTTC. Protein product: CASSELAGEVNEQFF. The rearrangement links TRBV28 to TRBJ2-1, with 10 bases that match TRBD2. Germline CDR1 and CDR2: MDHEN and SYDVKM. The trim removed 5 bases at V and 7 bases at J, leaving 8 bases unmatched. The CDR3 is 15 amino acids.

This clonotype was counted between two and nine times. The chain carries TRBV6-2 or TRBV6-3 and TRBJ1-2, with 9 bases fitting TRBD1. The CDR3 has 17 amino acids. The germline gives CDR1 MNHEY, CDR2 SVGEGT. V shed 5 bases, J shed 3 bases, and the junction held 13 bases outside the gene matches. CDR3 loop: CASSPSAGQGVYYGYTF. The CDR3 region has the DNA TGTGCCAGCAGTCCTTCGGCGGGACAGGGAGTTTACTATGGCTACACCTTC.

In its sample, this clonotype was seen many times. V gene TRBV5-1 combines with J gene TRBJ2-1; TRBD2 matches at 9 bases. The CDR3 extends over 16 amino acids. J gave up 6 bases and V 0 bases, and 7 bases lay outside the gene matches. CDR1 is SGHRS, CDR2 YFSETQ, per germline. The CDR3 sequence is CASSLVLAGARNEQFF. In DNA form, the CDR3 reads TGCGCCAGCAGCTTGGTCTTAGCGGGAGCGCGCAATGAGCAGTTCTTC.

This clonotype occurred a few times. The V and J genes are TRBV6-2 or TRBV6-3 and TRBJ1-5; D is undetermined. CDR1 and CDR2 (germline): MNHEY, SVGEGT. The CDR3 consists of 13 residues. Deletions cut 6 bases from V and 5 bases from J, with 11 bases between. CDR3 region: CASRYTADQPQHF. The CDR3 nucleotides read TGTGCCAGCAGATACACAGCGGATCAGCCCCAGCATTTT.

The chain is built from TRBV30 and TRBJ1-2; D gene unclear. The CDR3 extends over 10 amino acids. The V gene's germline CDR1 is GTSNPN and CDR2 SVGIG (reference sequence). Trimming removed 3 bases at V and 5 bases at J, with 4 bases between. The CDR3 DNA reads TGTGCCTGGAGGGAGTATGGCTACACCTTC. It specifies CAWREYGYTF.

The table lists this clonotype with many counts. The chain employs TRBV5-5 and TRBJ2-1, with 8 bases lining up with TRBD2. The CDR3 is made up of 15 amino acids. J lost 3 bases, V lost 2 bases, and 4 bases had no gene match. Per germline, CDR1 SGHKS and CDR2 YYEKEE (reference sequence). The chain's CDR3 is CASSFSGVLYNEQFF. CDR3 DNA: TGTGCCAGCAGCTTTAGCGGGGTTCTCTACAATGAGCAGTTCTTC.

This clonotype was seen ten or more times. The chain recombines TRBV7-2 with TRBJ1-1; 7 bases match TRBD1. From germline, CDR1 is SGHTA and CDR2 FQGNSA. After removal of 3 bases from V and 5 bases from J, the junction contained 6 bases not matched to a gene. This CDR3 contains 14 residues. CDR3 in amino acids: CASSLTGRDTEAFF. The CDR3 region has the DNA TGTGCCAGCAGCTTGACAGGGAGAGATACTGAAGCTTTCTTT.

There are many counts of this clonotype. This chain links TRBV11-2 with TRBJ2-5; a weak D match, TRBD1 (5 bases). V was cut by 3 bases and J by 8 bases, with 10 bases left in between. CDR3 length: 12 residues. CDR1 and CDR2 (germline): SGHAT, FQNNGV. The CDR3 DNA reads as TGTGCCAGCAGCTTCGAACAGGAAACCCAGTACTTC. As protein: CASSFEQETQYF.

This clonotype was observed many times. The chain links TRBV29-1 to TRBJ2-1, with 8 bases matching TRBD2. CDR1 is SQVTM, CDR2 ANQGSEA, per germline. With V trimmed by 2 bases and J by 4 bases, 7 bases remained unmatched. CDR3 length: 15 residues. DNA for the CDR3: TGCAGCGTTGAATTAGCCAGCGGGGGTTACAATGAGCAGTTCTTC. It yields the protein CSVELASGGYNEQFF.

This clonotype turned up a few times. The chain has TRBV28 and TRBJ2-2; D unclear. CDR3 length: 16 amino acids. Trimming shortened V by 6 bases and J by 0 bases, and 14 bases separated the two germline ends. The V gene's germline CDR1 is MDHEN and CDR2 SYDVKM. CDR3 in DNA: TGTGCCAGCAGCCTGACTGTCACCTCGAACACCGGGGAGCTGTTTTTT. Translating gives CASSLTVTSNTGELFF.

This clonotype has a count of ten or more. The chain employs TRBV29-1 and TRBJ1-2; no clear D gene. CDR3 length: 10 amino acids. The V end lost 5 bases, the J end lost 2 bases, and 3 bases lay between the germline ends. Looked up from germline, CDR1 is SQVTM and CDR2 is ANQGSEA. The CDR3 DNA sequence: TGCAGCGTTCTAAACTATGGCTACACCTTC. It codes for CSVLNYGYTF.

This clonotype showed up many times. The chain combines TRBV3-1 with TRBJ2-7; TRBD1 is a possible D gene (5 bases). Per the germline V gene, CDR1 is LGHDT and CDR2 is YNNKEL (reference sequence). Trimming left V 1 base short and J 3 bases short, with 13 bases between. CDR3 length: 15 residues. DNA of the CDR3: TGTGCCAGCAGCCAAGCGAGCTCAGGGTTCTACGAGCAGTACGTC. Amino acid sequence: CASSQASSGFYEQYV.

This clonotype was picked up many times. J is TRBJ2-2 and V is TRBV7-2; no reliable D call. The CDR3 length is 14 residues. Trimming cost V 3 bases and J 4 bases, with 9 bases left between them. Germline-derived CDR1 and CDR2 are SGHTA and FQGNSA. The CDR3 loop reads CASSFDAGTGELFF. The DNA for the CDR3 is TGTGCCAGCAGCTTTGATGCAGGCACCGGGGAGCTGTTTTTT. The whole variable domain, filled in from reference TRBV7-2 and TRBJ2-2, reads GAGVSQSPSNKVTEKGKDVELRCDPISGHTALYWYRQSLGQGLEFLIYFQGNSAPDKSGLPSDRFSAERTGGSVSTLTIQRTQQEDSAVYLCASSFDAGTGELFFGEGSRLTVL.

The chain uses TRBV20-1 and TRBJ2-1; tentatively, D is TRBD2 (6 bases). This CDR3 has 12 residues. Germline CDR1 is DFQATT and CDR2 is SNEGSKA (reference sequence). With 3 bases removed from V and 10 bases from J, the gap between germline ends came to 13 bases. The CDR3 reads CSASRGGLEQFF. The CDR3 nucleotides read TGCAGTGCTAGCCGGGGAGGCCTAGAGCAGTTCTTC.

This clonotype was counted ten times or more. Here the CDR3 DNA reads TGCAGTGCTAGCAGTGTAACTAGCGGGAGGTCCCACGAGCAGTACTTC. Translating it yields CSASSVTSGRSHEQYF. The V gene is TRBV20-1, the J gene TRBJ2-7; the match to TRBD2 covers 12 bases. Germline loops: CDR1 DFQATT, CDR2 SNEGSKA (reference sequence). The CDR3 length is 16 residues. The V and J ends lost 3 bases and 5 bases, in that order; junction bases with no gene match: 11.

The chain uses TRBV11-2 and TRBJ2-3, with unresolved D. Per the germline V gene, CDR1 is SGHAT and CDR2 is FQNNGV. V dropped 6 bases and J dropped 2 bases, with 18 bases sitting between them. This CDR3 has 16 amino acids. The CDR3 DNA reads TGTGCCAGCAGTAACCGGATAAGCAGCGACACAGATACGCAGTATTTT. Its protein is CASSNRISSDTDTQYF.

This clonotype showed up many times. The V call is TRBV7-9, the J call TRBJ2-7, with a possible D match to TRBD2 (5 bases). Looked up from germline, CDR1 is SEHNR and CDR2 is FQNEAQ (reference sequence). This CDR3 is 13 amino acids long. V lost 7 bases, J lost 5 bases, and 15 bases lay in between. The CDR3 region is CASTNASGHEQYF. In DNA form, the CDR3 reads TGTGCCAGCACCAATGCCAGCGGCCACGAGCAGTACTTC.

This rearrangement joins TRBV7-6 to TRBJ2-3; 10 nucleotides match TRBD2. Looked up from germline, CDR1 is SGHVS and CDR2 is FNYEAQ. V gave up 5 bases and J gave up 4 bases; unmatched junction bases: 6. This CDR3 region has 15 residues. The CDR3 reads CASSHGAGGSDTQYF. CDR3 in DNA: TGTGCCAGCAGCCACGGAGCGGGGGGGTCAGATACGCAGTATTTT. Complete variable domain (other parts from reference TRBV7-6 and TRBJ2-3): GAGVSQSPRYKVTKRGQDVALRCDPISGHVSLYWYRQALGQGPEFLTYFNYEAQQDKSGLPNDRFSAERPEGSISTLTIQRTEQRDSAMYRCASSHGAGGSDTQYFGPGTRLTVL.

This clonotype was recorded many times. The chain combines TRBV30 with TRBJ2-2; possible D gene TRBD2, 5 bases. The CDR3 has 13 residues. Trimming pared 4 bases from V and 6 bases from J, leaving 12 bases between. CDR1 and CDR2 (germline): GTSNPN, SVGIG (reference sequence). The CDR3 here is CAWNGIGAGELFF. As DNA, the CDR3 is TGTGCCTGGAACGGGATAGGTGCCGGGGAGCTGTTTTTT.

This clonotype showed up many times. The chain links TRBV9 to TRBJ2-3, with D possibly called TRBD1 or TRBD2 (5 bases each). The V and J ends lost 4 bases and 5 bases respectively, with 17 bases between them. The CDR3 totals 15 residues. Germline loops: CDR1 SGDLS, CDR2 YYNGEE. CDR3 in amino acids: CASSRLEGLGDTQYF. The CDR3 nucleotides read TGTGCCAGCAGCCGTCTCGAGGGGTTGGGAGATACGCAGTATTTT.

In this sample, this clonotype turned up many times. The chain combines TRBV27 with TRBJ2-1; D unresolved. With 5 bases removed from V and 0 bases from J, the gap between germline ends came to 14 bases. This CDR3 contains 16 residues. The germline gives CDR1 MNHEY, CDR2 SMNVEV (reference sequence). The CDR3 sequence is CASSTALRSSYNEQFF. In nucleotides, the CDR3 is TGTGCCAGCAGTACCGCATTGCGGAGCTCCTACAATGAGCAGTTCTTC.

This clonotype was recorded many times. V usage is TRBV6-6 and J usage is TRBJ1-1, with unresolved D. V lost 5 bases to trimming and J lost 6 bases, with 10 bases between them. Germline V CDR1 and CDR2: MNHNY, SVGAGI (reference sequence). This CDR3 is 12 amino acids long. CDR3 amino acids: CASSLSRAEAFF. The CDR3 DNA reads TGTGCCAGCAGTCTAAGTAGGGCTGAAGCTTTCTTT.

In this sample, this clonotype turned up many times. J is TRBJ2-5 and V is TRBV20-1; possible D gene TRBD2, 6 bases. The CDR3 spans 15 residues. Germline V CDR1 and CDR2: DFQATT, SNEGSKA (reference sequence). V gave up 2 bases and J gave up 1 base, with 14 bases separating them. The CDR3 nucleotides are TGCAGTGCTAGAACCACTAGCATATTCCAAGAGACCCAGTACTTC. It encodes CSARTTSIFQETQYF.

Remarks on this clonotype: The germline gene is not matched at one end of the junction; a read error may be the cause. The V call is TRBV7-8, the J call TRBJ1-1; no definite D call. The CDR3 consists of 13 residues. Germline CDR1 and CDR2: SGHVS and FQNEAQ. CDR3 loop: CASSLSVNAEAFF. DNA of the CDR3: TGTGCCAGCAGCTTATCAGTGAACGCTGAAGCTTTCTTT.

This rearrangement joins TRBV27 to TRBJ2-5; no clear D. The CDR3 is made up of 15 amino acids. The germline V gene encodes CDR1 MNHEY and CDR2 SMNVEV (reference sequence). V was trimmed by 5 bases and J by 5 bases, leaving 18 bases between them. The CDR3 nucleotides are TGTGCCAGCAGTGTGATGGTTGGGCGCCTCGAGACCCAGTACTTC. Residues: CASSVMVGRLETQYF.

This clonotype was found many times. The chain employs TRBV20-1 and TRBJ2-3, with D unresolved. Germline V CDR1 and CDR2: DFQATT, SNEGSKA (reference sequence). V lost 5 bases, J lost 4 bases, and 13 bases lay in between. The CDR3 is 13 amino acids. The CDR3 loop reads CSARYSGADTQYF. The CDR3 coding sequence is TGCAGTGCTCGCTACTCCGGAGCAGATACGCAGTATTTT.

This clonotype has ten or more counts. The V and J genes are TRBV10-2 and TRBJ2-1, with TRBD2 matching over 14 bases. This CDR3 comprises 15 residues. Trimming at V came to 10 bases and at J to 8 bases, leaving 10 bases not matched to a gene. Germline values: CDR1 WSHSY, CDR2 SAAADI. The CDR3 loop reads CATRLAGGLADEQFF. Here the CDR3 DNA reads TGCGCCACCCGACTAGCGGGGGGGCTTGCAGATGAGCAGTTCTTC.

In its sample, this clonotype was seen many times. The chain couples TRBV20-1 to TRBJ2-7, with 11 nucleotides matching TRBD1. This CDR3 is built from 15 residues. The germline CDR1 and CDR2 sequences are DFQATT and SNEGSKA (reference sequence). The junction had 6 bases not matched to a gene; V was cut back by 5 bases and J by 0 bases. The CDR3 loop reads CSARRGTGGSYEQYV. The CDR3 nucleotides are TGCAGTGCTCGCCGAGGGACAGGGGGCTCCTACGAGCAGTACGTC.

The sample holds many counts of this clonotype. V is TRBV20-1 and J is TRBJ2-7, with D possibly matching TRBD2 (6 bases). This CDR3 region has 17 residues. Germline lookup yields CDR1 DFQATT and CDR2 SNEGSKA (reference sequence). Trimming stripped 0 bases from V and 0 bases from J, with 18 bases between. The CDR3, as DNA: TGCAGTGCTAGAGATGCCGCCCTAGCGCTGAGCTCCTACGAGCAGTACTTC. Amino acids: CSARDAALALSSYEQYF.

This clonotype was seen many times. The CDR3 region is CASSEQGADTEAFF. The CDR3 DNA sequence: TGTGCCAGCAGTGAACAGGGGGCGGACACTGAAGCTTTCTTT. This rearrangement joins TRBV12-3 or TRBV12-4 to TRBJ1-1, with 9 bases matching TRBD1. The V segment lost 5 bases and the J segment 3 bases; nucleotides outside the gene matches: 4. The CDR3 covers 14 residues.

This clonotype was observed at least ten times. V gene TRBV7-6 combines with J gene TRBJ2-5, with a tentative D call TRBD1 (6 bases). This CDR3 has 14 amino acids. With 4 bases removed from V and 4 bases from J, the gap between germline ends came to 13 bases. The germline CDR1 and CDR2 sequences are SGHVS and FNYEAQ. CDR3 nucleotide sequence: TGTGCCAGCAGCTCCACAGGGAACGGAGAGACCCAGTACTTC. Its translation is CASSSTGNGETQYF.